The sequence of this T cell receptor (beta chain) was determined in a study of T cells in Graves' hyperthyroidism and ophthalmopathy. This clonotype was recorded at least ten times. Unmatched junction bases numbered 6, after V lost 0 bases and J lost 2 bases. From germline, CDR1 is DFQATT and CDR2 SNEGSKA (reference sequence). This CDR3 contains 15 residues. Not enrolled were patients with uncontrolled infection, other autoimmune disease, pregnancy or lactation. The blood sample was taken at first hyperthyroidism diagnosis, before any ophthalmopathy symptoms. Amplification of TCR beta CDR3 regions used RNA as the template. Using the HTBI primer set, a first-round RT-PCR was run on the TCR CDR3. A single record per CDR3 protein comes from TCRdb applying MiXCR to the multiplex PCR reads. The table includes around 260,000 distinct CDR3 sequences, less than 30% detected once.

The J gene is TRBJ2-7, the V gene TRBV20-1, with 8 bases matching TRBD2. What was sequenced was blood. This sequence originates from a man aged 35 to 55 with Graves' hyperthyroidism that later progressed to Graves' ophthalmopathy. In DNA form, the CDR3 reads TGCAGTGCTAGAGAACGGAAGCGGGAGCCCTACGAGCAGTACTTC. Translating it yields CSARERKREPYEQYF.